Listed here are 18 T cell receptor beta chains from one sample, sequenced in a study of shared clonotypes between healthy human individuals. TCRdb keeps only in-frame clones here, not all; method: immunoSEQ multiplex PCR. This table has around 350,000 clones, around 67% appearing once. The material sequenced was memory CD4+ T cells sorted from blood. Subset denoted: CD45RA-negative fraction. These receptor sequences come from a man aged 25 to 40 in good health.

The chain joins TRBV7-3 to TRBJ2-7; a weak D match, TRBD1 (6 bases). CDR3 length: 13 residues. Per the germline V gene, CDR1 is SGHTA and CDR2 is FQGTGA. V shed 3 bases and J shed 6 bases, with 12 bases lying between them. This chain's CDR3 is CASSLDRLSEQYF. The CDR3 DNA reads TGTGCCAGCAGCTTGGACAGACTCTCCGAGCAGTACTTC.

This clone was seen more than once but under ten times. This chain links TRBV18 with TRBJ2-7, with no clear D. The CDR3 has 12 residues. With 6 bases removed from V and 2 bases from J, the gap between germline ends came to 8 bases. Germline CDR1 reads KGHSH; CDR2 reads LQKENI. This CDR3 is CASSPTPYEQYF. CDR3 coding DNA: TGTGCCAGCTCCCCTACTCCCTACGAGCAGTACTTC.

The chain combines TRBV7-9 with TRBJ2-3; 9 bases match TRBD1. V shed 1 base, J shed 2 bases, and the junction held 4 bases outside the gene matches. The CDR3 spans 16 residues. Looked up from germline, CDR1 is SEHNR and CDR2 is FQNEAQ (reference sequence). The chain's CDR3 is CASSLDRGQATDTQYF. The DNA for the CDR3 is TGTGCCAGCAGCTTAGACAGGGGGCAGGCCACAGATACGCAGTATTTT. Full variable domain (outside the CDR3, taken from reference TRBV7-9 and TRBJ2-3): DTGVSQNPRHKITKRGQNVTFRCDPISEHNRLYWYRQTLGQGPEFLTYFQNEAQLEKSRLLSDRFSAERPKGSFSTLEIQRTEQGDSAMYLCASSLDRGQATDTQYFGPGTRLTVL.

Of note for this clone: One junction end disagrees with the germline gene, perhaps due to a read error. The chain employs TRBV9 and TRBJ2-7, with D possibly being TRBD1 (6 bases). This CDR3 region has 14 residues. Germline assignment: CDR1 SGDLS and CDR2 YYNGEE. CDR3 nucleotides: TGTGCCAGCAGCGCTACGGGACACTCCTCCGAGCAGTACTTC. It yields the protein CASSATGHSSEQYF.

The V call is TRBV6-6, the J call TRBJ2-2; D is uncertain. The germline gives CDR1 MNHNY, CDR2 SVGAGI (reference sequence). Trimming left V 5 bases short and J 4 bases short, with 8 bases between. The CDR3 totals 13 residues. CDR3 sequence: CASSALPTGELFF. The CDR3 DNA sequence: TGTGCCAGCAGTGCCCTTCCCACCGGGGAGCTGTTTTTT.

The rearrangement joins TRBV5-4 to TRBJ2-1; D gene uncertain. The CDR3 is 12 amino acids. Per the germline V gene, CDR1 is SGHNT and CDR2 is YYREEE (reference sequence). Trimming shortened V by 4 bases and J by 6 bases, and 8 bases separated the two germline ends. CDR3 sequence reads: CASSALTNEQFF. In DNA, the CDR3 is TGTGCCAGCAGCGCGTTGACCAATGAGCAGTTCTTC.

The V and J genes are TRBV4-2 and TRBJ2-2; TRBD2 aligns across 9 bases. The germline gives CDR1 LGHNA, CDR2 YNFKEQ. The CDR3 covers 17 residues. The junction had 7 bases not matched to a gene; V was cut back by 0 bases and J by 5 bases. The CDR3 sequence: CASSQDQAGGRTGELFF. In nucleotides, the CDR3 is TGTGCCAGCAGCCAAGATCAGGCGGGAGGGAGAACCGGGGAGCTGTTTTTT.

The chain employs TRBV2 and TRBJ2-1, with a possible D match to TRBD2 (7 bases). The V gene lost 6 bases and the J gene lost 9 bases, with 21 bases spanning the gap. Germline V CDR1 and CDR2: SNHLY, FYNNEI. The CDR3 runs 15 residues. CDR3 in amino acids: CASRTEGGPGTEQFF. The DNA for the CDR3 is TGTGCCAGCAGGACCGAGGGGGGGCCCGGTACTGAGCAGTTCTTC.

This clone was seen repeatedly, ten times or more. The same CDR3 is also encoded by other DNA sequences in this sample. The chain is built from TRBV15 and TRBJ2-5, with D possibly being TRBD1 (6 bases). V lost 1 base to trimming and J lost 2 bases, with 8 bases between them. This CDR3 region has 14 residues. Per germline, CDR1 LNHNV and CDR2 YYDKDF (reference sequence). CDR3 sequence reads: CATSRGQEQETQYF. The CDR3 bases are TGTGCCACCAGCAGAGGACAGGAGCAAGAGACCCAGTACTTC.

The CDR3 here is CASRPDRTSYEQYF. In DNA form, the CDR3 reads TGTGCCAGCAGACCTGACAGGACCAGCTACGAGCAGTACTTC. The V call is TRBV11-1, the J call TRBJ2-7; D might be TRBD1 (6 bases). CDR1 is SGHAT, CDR2 FQDESV, per germline (reference sequence). Between the trimmed V and J ends, which lost 6 bases and 3 bases, there was a span of 15 bases. The CDR3 is made up of 14 amino acids.

V gene TRBV6-5 combines with J gene TRBJ1-5, with a possible D match to TRBD1 (5 bases). V dropped 5 bases and J dropped 0 bases, with 11 bases sitting between them. The CDR3 runs to 15 residues. The germline V gene encodes CDR1 MNHEY and CDR2 SVGAGI. CDR3 coding DNA: TGTGCCAGCAGTCTAGACAGATATAGCAATCAGCCCCAGCATTTT. It translates to CASSLDRYSNQPQHF.

Concerning this clone: Other DNA sequences of this sample code for an identical CDR3. V and J are TRBV11-1 and TRBJ2-5; possible D gene TRBD1, 6 bases. V gave up 1 base and J gave up 2 bases, with 8 bases separating them. Per germline, CDR1 SGHAT and CDR2 FQDESV (reference sequence). This CDR3 has 14 residues. CDR3 in amino acids: CASSLGTVQETQYF. Here the CDR3 DNA reads TGTGCCAGCAGCTTAGGGACAGTACAAGAGACCCAGTACTTC.

The rearrangement joins TRBV2 to TRBJ2-6; 9 positions match TRBD1. CDR1 is SNHLY and CDR2 is FYNNEI in the germline V gene. Trimming took 4 bases from V and 0 from J; bases not matched to a gene: 4. The CDR3 loop spans 17 amino acids. This chain's CDR3 is CASSGQGVDSGANVLTF. CDR3 sequence (DNA): TGTGCCAGCAGTGGACAGGGGGTAGACTCTGGGGCCAACGTCCTGACTTTC.

On this clone itself: This sample also contains other DNA sequences that code for the same CDR3. This chain joins TRBV20-1 and TRBJ1-1; D not certain. CDR1 is DFQATT, CDR2 SNEGSKA, per germline (reference sequence). CDR3 length: 11 amino acids. The ends were cut back, 1 base at V and 3 bases at J, with 3 bases in the middle. The CDR3 region is CSARGDTEAFF. The CDR3 coding sequence is TGCAGTGCTAGAGGTGACACTGAAGCTTTCTTT.

This chain joins TRBV7-6 and TRBJ2-2; a possible D gene is TRBD1 (5 bases). CDR1 and CDR2 from the germline V gene are SGHVS and FNYEAQ. The CDR3 covers 16 residues. V was trimmed by 2 bases and J by 0 bases, leaving 10 bases between them. The CDR3 loop reads CASSLTDRTNTGELFF. CDR3 DNA sequence: TGTGCCAGCAGCTTAACCGACAGAACGAACACCGGGGAGCTGTTTTTT.

This clone appeared a single time. The V gene is TRBV5-1, the J gene TRBJ2-3, with 8 bases lining up with TRBD2. The V gene end was trimmed by 6 bases and the J gene end by 0 bases; junction bases not matched to a gene: 9. The V gene's germline CDR1 is SGHRS and CDR2 YFSETQ. CDR3 length: 16 amino acids. The CDR3 is CASISRSGGSTDTQYF. The CDR3 bases are TGCGCCAGCATTTCCCGGAGCGGGGGTAGCACAGATACGCAGTATTTT.

This chain joins TRBV6-1 and TRBJ2-1; D is undetermined. V was pared by 8 bases and J by 8 bases, with 13 bases between. Germline CDR1 and CDR2: MNHNS and SASEGT. This CDR3 has 12 amino acids. The CDR3 loop is CASQDNRHEQFF. In DNA form, the CDR3 reads TGTGCCAGCCAAGACAACCGCCATGAGCAGTTCTTC.

This chain joins TRBV29-1 and TRBJ2-7; either TRBD1 or TRBD2 may supply D (6 bases each). The V end lost 4 bases, the J end lost 6 bases, and 10 bases lay between the germline ends. Per the germline V gene, CDR1 is SQVTM and CDR2 is ANQGSEA. This CDR3 is 11 amino acids long. This CDR3 reads CSVGGAGEQYF. CDR3 sequence (DNA): TGCAGCGTTGGGGGGGCGGGCGAGCAGTACTTC.